This TCR beta chain was recorded in a study of blood T cell repertoires in COVID-19. At the level of the study: COVID-19 samples collected from the United States, Italy and Spain covered acute and convalescent phases. PBMCs, B-cell-depleted T cells, or T cells provided the cDNA or gDNA that made up the material.

V shed 5 bases and J shed 11 bases, with 31 bases lying between them. Germline CDR1 and CDR2: MNHEY and SMNVEV (reference sequence). The CDR3 is 18 amino acids. Original methodology: Reference gene primers were amplified, and this amplification served to estimate nucleated cell counts. Profiling relied on immunoSEQ multiplex PCR, and the TCRdb table lists in-frame clones only, not all of them. For V, J and clone size, that table is used; D and trimming come from the DNA. The table records about 220,000 clones, roughly 80% of them present only once. The rearrangement links TRBV27 to TRBJ1-5, with D possibly matching TRBD1 (6 bases). The sequence was obtained from a human donor in a cohort sampled during active COVID-19. Sequencing was performed on peripheral blood. The CDR3 DNA reads TGTGCCAGCAGTCCCAAATATCCCCTACGGGGGGCCCGATTGACCCAGCATTTT. Amino acid sequence: CASSPKYPLRGARLTQHF.